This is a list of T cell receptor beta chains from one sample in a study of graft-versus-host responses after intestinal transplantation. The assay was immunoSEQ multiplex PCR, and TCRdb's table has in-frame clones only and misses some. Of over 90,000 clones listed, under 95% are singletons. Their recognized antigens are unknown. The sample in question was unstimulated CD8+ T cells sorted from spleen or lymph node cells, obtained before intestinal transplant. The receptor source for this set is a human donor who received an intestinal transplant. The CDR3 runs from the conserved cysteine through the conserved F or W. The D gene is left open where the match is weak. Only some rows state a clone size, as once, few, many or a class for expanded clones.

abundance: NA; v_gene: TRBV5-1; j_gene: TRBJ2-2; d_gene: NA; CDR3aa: CASSLWQGNTGELFF; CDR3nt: TGCGCCAGCAGCTTGTGGCAGGGGAACACCGGGGAGCTGTTTTTT
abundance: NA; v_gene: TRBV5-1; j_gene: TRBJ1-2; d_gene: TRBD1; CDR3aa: CASSLEVWGQANGYTF; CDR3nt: TGCGCCAGCAGCTTGGAAGTATGGGGACAGGCGAATGGCTACACCTTC
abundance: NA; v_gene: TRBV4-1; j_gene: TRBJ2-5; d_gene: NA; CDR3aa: CASSQERAEETQYF; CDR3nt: TGCGCCAGCAGCCAAGAAAGAGCTGAAGAGACCCAGTACTTC
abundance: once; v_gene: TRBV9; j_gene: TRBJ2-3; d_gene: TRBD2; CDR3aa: CASSVVAGTDTQYF; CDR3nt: TGTGCCAGCAGCGTAGTAGCGGGGACAGATACGCAGTATTTT
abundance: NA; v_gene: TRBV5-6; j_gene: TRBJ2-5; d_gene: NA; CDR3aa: CASSLVVQETQYF; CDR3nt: TGTGCCAGCAGCTTGGTAGTACAAGAGACCCAGTACTTC
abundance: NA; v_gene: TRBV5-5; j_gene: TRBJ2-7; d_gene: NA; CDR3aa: CASSLAAAGSRDEQYF; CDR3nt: TGTGCCAGCAGCTTGGCAGCGGCAGGGTCAAGGGACGAGCAGTACTTC
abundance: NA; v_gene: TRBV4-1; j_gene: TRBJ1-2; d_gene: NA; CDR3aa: CASSPLVGANYGYTF; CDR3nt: TGCGCCAGCAGCCCCTTGGTCGGGGCTAACTATGGCTACACCTTC
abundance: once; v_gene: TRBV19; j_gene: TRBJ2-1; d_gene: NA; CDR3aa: CASSIASGEVNEQFF; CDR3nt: TGTGCCAGTAGTATCGCTTCGGGGGAGGTCAATGAGCAGTTCTTC
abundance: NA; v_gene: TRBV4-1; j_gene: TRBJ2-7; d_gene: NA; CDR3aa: CASSQEGAGEQYF; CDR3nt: TGCGCCAGCAGCCAAGAAGGGGCTGGCGAGCAGTACTTC
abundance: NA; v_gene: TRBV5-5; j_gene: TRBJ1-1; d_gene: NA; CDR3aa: CASSSPAVNTEAFF; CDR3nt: TGTGCCAGCAGCTCCCCGGCAGTGAACACTGAAGCTTTCTTT
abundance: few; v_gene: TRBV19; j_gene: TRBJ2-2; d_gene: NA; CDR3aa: CASSTDSTGELFF; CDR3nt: TGTGCCAGTAGTACGGACTCTACCGGGGAGCTGTTTTTT
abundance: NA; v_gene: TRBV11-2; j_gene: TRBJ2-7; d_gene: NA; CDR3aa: CASSRTVLSSYEQYF; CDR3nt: TGTGCCAGCAGCCGAACAGTGTTGAGCTCCTACGAGCAGTACTTC
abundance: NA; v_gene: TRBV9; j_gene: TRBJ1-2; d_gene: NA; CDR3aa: CASSITQFGSYGYTF; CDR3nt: TGTGCCAGCAGCATAACCCAATTCGGCAGCTATGGCTACACCTTC
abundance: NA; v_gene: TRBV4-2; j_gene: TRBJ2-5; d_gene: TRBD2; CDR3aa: CASSQDSASGGTGETQYF; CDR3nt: TGTGCCAGCAGCCAAGACTCGGCTAGCGGGGGAACGGGGGAGACCCAGTACTTC
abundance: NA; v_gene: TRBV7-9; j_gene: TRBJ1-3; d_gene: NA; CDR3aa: CASSLGQNPNTIYF; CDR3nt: TGTGCCAGCAGCTTAGGCCAGAATCCAAACACCATATATTTT
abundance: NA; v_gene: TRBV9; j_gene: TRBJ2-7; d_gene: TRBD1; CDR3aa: CASSLMSGTATSEQYF; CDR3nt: TGTGCCAGCAGCCTTATGTCAGGGACAGCCACGTCCGAGCAGTACTTC
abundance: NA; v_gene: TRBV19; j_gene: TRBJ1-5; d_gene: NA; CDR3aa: CASTTWESNQPQHF; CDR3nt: TGTGCCAGTACTACGTGGGAAAGCAATCAGCCCCAGCATTTT
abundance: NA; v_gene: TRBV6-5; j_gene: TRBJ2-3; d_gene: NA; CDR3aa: CASSYGNTDTQYF; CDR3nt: TGTGCCAGCAGTTACGGTAACACAGATACGCAGTATTTT
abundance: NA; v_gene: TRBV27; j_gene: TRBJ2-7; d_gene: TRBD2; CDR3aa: CASSFSGGAYEQYF; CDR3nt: TGTGCCAGCAGTTTTTCGGGGGGGGCCTACGAGCAGTACTTC
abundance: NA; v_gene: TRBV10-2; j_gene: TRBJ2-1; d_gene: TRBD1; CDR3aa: CASSTGLNEQFF; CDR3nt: TGCGCCAGCTCGACAGGGTTAAATGAGCAGTTCTTC
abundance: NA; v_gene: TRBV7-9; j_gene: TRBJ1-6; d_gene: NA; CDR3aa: CASREDLGDADSPLHF; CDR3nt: TGTGCCAGCAGGGAGGATTTGGGGGACGCCGATTCACCCCTCCACTTT
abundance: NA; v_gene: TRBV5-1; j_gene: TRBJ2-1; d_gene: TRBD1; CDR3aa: CASSWGQGAINEQFF; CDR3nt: TGCGCCAGCAGCTGGGGACAGGGGGCAATCAATGAGCAGTTCTTC
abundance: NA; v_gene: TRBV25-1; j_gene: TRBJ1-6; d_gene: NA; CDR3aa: CASSEQGFASLHF; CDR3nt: TGTGCCAGCAGTGAACAGGGGTTTGCGTCCCTCCACTTT
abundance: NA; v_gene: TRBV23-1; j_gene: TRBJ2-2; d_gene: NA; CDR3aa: CASSHGRLGWQNTGELFF; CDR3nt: TGCGCCAGCAGTCATGGACGTCTCGGGTGGCAGAACACCGGGGAGCTGTTTTTT
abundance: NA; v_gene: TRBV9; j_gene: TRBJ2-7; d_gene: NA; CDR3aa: CASSAQDSPAYEQYF; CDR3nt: TGTGCCAGCAGCGCCCAAGACAGCCCGGCCTACGAGCAGTACTTC
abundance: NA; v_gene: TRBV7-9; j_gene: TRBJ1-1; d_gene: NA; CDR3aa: CASSLVDILNTEAFF; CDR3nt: TGTGCCAGCAGCTTAGTTGACATCTTGAACACTGAAGCTTTCTTT